The clone carrying this T cell receptor beta chain was observed a handful of times. Its antigen remains unidentified. This sample was included in a study of response to subunit inactivated influenza vaccine. TCRdb ran MiXCR on the RT-PCR reads and lists one entry per CDR3 protein. The sample includes some 850,000 distinct CDR3 sequences, around a sixth of them seen just once. The study's findings and limits: Authors suggested seasonal influenza vaccinations each recruit few new T cells.

Germline lookup yields CDR1 SGHRS and CDR2 YFSETQ. The CDR3 contains 16 residues. J was trimmed by 5 bases and V by 2 bases; bases with no gene match: 5. This specimen was PBMCs from blood, taken approximately 5 days after vaccination. The source is a man between 50 and 59 years old who received an inactivated influenza vaccine. The chain links TRBV5-1 to TRBJ1-6, with 9 bases fitting TRBD1. The CDR3 DNA is TGCGCCAGCAGCTTCGGGACAGGGAGAAATAATTCACCCCTCCACTTT. Protein: CASSFGTGRNNSPLHF.